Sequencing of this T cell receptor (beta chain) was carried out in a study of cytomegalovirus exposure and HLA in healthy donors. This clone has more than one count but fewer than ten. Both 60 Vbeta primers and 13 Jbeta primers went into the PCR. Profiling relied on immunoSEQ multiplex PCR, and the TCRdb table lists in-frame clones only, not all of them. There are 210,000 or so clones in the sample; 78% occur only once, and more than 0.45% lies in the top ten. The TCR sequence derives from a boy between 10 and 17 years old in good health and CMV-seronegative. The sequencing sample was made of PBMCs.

The CDR3 protein is CASRRFGLAGLLRNEQFF. The CDR3 DNA reads as TGTGCCAGCAGGCGATTCGGCCTAGCGGGACTACTCCGAAATGAGCAGTTCTTC. This sequence joins TRBV27 and TRBJ2-1; TRBD2 matches 9 bases. The V and J ends lost 6 bases and 7 bases, in that order; junction bases with no gene match: 19. Germline V gene lookup returns CDR1 MNHEY and CDR2 SMNVEV (reference sequence). CDR3 length: 18 residues.